This TCR beta chain is drawn from a study of T-cell memory formation after mild COVID-19. After 5'RACE with constant-segment primers, TCR alpha and TCR beta cDNA libraries carrying sample barcodes and UMIs were obtained. Each CDR3 protein gets one entry after TCRdb re-called the 5' RACE reads with MiXCR. The sample gives fewer than 550,000 distinct CDR3 sequences, about 19% of which show up once; roughly 8.4% is in the top ten. The length of the CDR3 is 13 residues. V lost 4 bases to trimming and J lost 2 bases, with 8 bases between them. CDR1 and CDR2 from the germline V gene are LNHDA and SQIVND (reference sequence). This clonotype turned up a few times.

The receptor was isolated from an adult woman who had mild COVID-19 (a few samples of this study predate the infection). Cell type and time point are not known. The specimen was PBMCs or a T cell subset sorted from them (not recorded which). The genes are TRBV19 and TRBJ1-1; D not resolved. Here the CDR3 DNA reads TGTGCCAGTAGTACCCACCTAAACACTGAAGCTTTCTTT. It yields the protein CASSTHLNTEAFF.